The source of this T cell receptor (beta chain) is a study of control samples from healthy donors and cancer patients. Profiled with immunoSEQ multiplex PCR; TCRdb holds only in-frame clones, not every one. The data hold about 98,000 clones, with 82% observed a single time. The sample was blood. This TCR came from a man in his 60s in good health.

The CDR3 DNA reads TGTGCCAGCAGTTACTCCTTACAGGGGATCTACGAGCAGTACTTC. As protein: CASSYSLQGIYEQYF. J is TRBJ2-7 and V is TRBV6-5; TRBD1 matches 7 bases. Per the germline V gene, CDR1 is MNHEY and CDR2 is SVGAGI. This CDR3 is 15 amino acids long. The trim removed 0 bases at V and 3 bases at J, leaving 5 bases unmatched.